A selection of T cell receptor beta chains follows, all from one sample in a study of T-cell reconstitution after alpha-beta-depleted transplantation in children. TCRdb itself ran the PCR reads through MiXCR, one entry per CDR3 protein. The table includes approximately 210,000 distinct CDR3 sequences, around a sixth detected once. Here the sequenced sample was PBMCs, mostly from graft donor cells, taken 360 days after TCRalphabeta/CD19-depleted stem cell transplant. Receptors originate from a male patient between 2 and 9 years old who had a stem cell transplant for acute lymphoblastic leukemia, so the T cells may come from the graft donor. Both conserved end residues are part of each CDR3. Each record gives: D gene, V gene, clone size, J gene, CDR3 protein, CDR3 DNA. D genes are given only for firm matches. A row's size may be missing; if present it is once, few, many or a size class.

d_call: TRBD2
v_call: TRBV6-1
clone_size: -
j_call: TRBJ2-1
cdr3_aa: CASSRSLAGGPNEQFF
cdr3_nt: TGTGCCAGCAGTCGGTCACTAGCGGGGGGGCCGAATGAGCAGTTCTTC

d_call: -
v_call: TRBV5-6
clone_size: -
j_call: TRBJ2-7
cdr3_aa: CASSFFQRSSYEQYF
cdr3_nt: TGTGCCAGCAGCTTCTTCCAGCGTAGCTCCTACGAGCAGTACTTC

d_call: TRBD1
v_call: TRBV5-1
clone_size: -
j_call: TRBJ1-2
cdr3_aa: CASSSLGQGSVYGYTF
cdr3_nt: TGCGCCAGCAGCTCACTCGGACAGGGATCGGTCTATGGCTACACCTTC

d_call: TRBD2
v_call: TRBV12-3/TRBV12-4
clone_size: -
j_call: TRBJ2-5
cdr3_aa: CASSSDSGGGETQYF
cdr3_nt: TGTGCCAGCAGTTCAGACAGCGGGGGGGGAGAGACCCAGTACTTC

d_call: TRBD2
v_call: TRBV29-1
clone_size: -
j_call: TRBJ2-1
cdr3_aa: CSVGSEAGGPPFF
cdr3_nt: TGCAGCGTTGGATCCGAAGCGGGAGGGCCACCGTTCTTC

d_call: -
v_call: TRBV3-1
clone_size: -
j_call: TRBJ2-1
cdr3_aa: CASSQGGSGEQFF
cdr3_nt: TGTGCCAGCAGCCAAGGAGGAAGCGGTGAGCAGTTCTTC

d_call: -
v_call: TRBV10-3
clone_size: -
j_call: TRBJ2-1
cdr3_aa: CAILEEGNEQFF
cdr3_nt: TGTGCCATATTAGAGGAAGGCAATGAGCAGTTCTTC

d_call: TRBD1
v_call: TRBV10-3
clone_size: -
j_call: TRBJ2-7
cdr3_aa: CAIRNTGDEQYF
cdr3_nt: TGTGCCATCAGGAATACAGGGGACGAGCAGTACTTC

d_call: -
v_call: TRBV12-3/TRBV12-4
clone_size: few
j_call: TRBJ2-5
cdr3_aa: CASSWVEETQYF
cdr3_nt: TGTGCCAGCAGTTGGGTAGAAGAGACCCAGTACTTC

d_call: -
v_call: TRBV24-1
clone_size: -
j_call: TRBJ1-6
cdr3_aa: CATSDGALAPLHF
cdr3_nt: TGTGCCACCAGTGATGGGGCCTTAGCACCCCTCCACTTT

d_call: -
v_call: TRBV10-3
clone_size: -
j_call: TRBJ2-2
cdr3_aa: CAIAGESGELFF
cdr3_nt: TGTGCCATCGCCGGTGAGAGCGGGGAGCTGTTTTTT

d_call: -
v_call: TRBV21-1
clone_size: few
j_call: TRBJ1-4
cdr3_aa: CASSKFRLHPNEKLFF
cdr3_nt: TGTGCCAGCAGCAAATTCCGATTACACCCTAATGAAAAACTGTTTTTT

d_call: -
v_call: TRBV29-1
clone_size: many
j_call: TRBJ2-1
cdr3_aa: CSAVDRLTYNEQFF
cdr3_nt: TGCAGCGCTGTTGACAGGTTGACATACAATGAGCAGTTCTTC

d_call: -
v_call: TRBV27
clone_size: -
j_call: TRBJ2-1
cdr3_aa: CASSLRRGNYNEQFF
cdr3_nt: TGTGCCAGCAGTTTGCGGCGGGGAAACTACAATGAGCAGTTCTTC

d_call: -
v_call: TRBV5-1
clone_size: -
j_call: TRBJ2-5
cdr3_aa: CASSLRTRLVEGQETQYF
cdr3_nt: TGCGCCAGCAGCTTACGGACTCGACTAGTAGAGGGCCAAGAGACCCAGTACTTC

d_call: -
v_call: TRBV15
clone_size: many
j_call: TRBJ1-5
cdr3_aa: CATSGALNQPQHF
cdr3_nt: TGTGCCACCAGTGGGGCGCTCAATCAGCCCCAGCATTTT

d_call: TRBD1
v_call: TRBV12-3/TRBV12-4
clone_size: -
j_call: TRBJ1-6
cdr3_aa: CASSFMGHRGLWESAISPLHF
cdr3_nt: TGTGCCAGCAGTTTTATGGGTCACAGGGGGCTATGGGAGTCGGCAATTTCACCCCTCCACTTT

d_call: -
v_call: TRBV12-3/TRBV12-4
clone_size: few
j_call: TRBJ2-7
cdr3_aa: CASRPQSWTAHLGEQYF
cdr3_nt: TGTGCCAGCAGGCCCCAAAGCTGGACAGCCCATTTGGGGGAGCAGTACTTC

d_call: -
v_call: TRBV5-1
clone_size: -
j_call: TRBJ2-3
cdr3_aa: CASSLGQGINTDTQNF
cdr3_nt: TGCGCCAGCAGCTTGGGCCAGGGTATTAACACAGATACGCAGAATTTT

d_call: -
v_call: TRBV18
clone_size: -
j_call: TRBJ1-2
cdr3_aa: CASSPRGGGYTF
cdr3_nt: TGTGCCAGCTCACCACGCGGGGGTGGCTACACCTTC

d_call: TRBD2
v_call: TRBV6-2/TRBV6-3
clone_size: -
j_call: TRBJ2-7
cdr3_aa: CASSYSGVLTPKQYF
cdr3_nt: TGTGCCAGCAGTTACAGCGGGGTTCTAACCCCAAAGCAGTACTTC

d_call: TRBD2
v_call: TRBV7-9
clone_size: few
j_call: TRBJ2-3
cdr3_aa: CASNTGRTGRTDTQYF
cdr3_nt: TGTGCCAGCAACACCGGGAGGACGGGAAGGACAGATACGCAGTATTTT

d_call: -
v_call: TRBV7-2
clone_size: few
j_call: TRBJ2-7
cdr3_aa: CASSSAPYEQYF
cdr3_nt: TGTGCCAGTTCTAGCGCGCCCTACGAGCAGTACTTC

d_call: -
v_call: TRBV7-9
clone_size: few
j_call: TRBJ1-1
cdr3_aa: CASSRKGSNTEAFF
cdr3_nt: TGTGCCAGCAGCCGGAAGGGGTCTAACACTGAAGCTTTCTTT

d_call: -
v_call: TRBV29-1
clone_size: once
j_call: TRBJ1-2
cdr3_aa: CSVEGTAYGYTF
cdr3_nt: TGCAGCGTTGAAGGGACAGCCTATGGCTACACCTTC

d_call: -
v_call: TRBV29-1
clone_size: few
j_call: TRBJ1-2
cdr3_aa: CSVELGNYGYTF
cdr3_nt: TGCAGCGTTGAGTTGGGGAACTATGGCTACACCTTC

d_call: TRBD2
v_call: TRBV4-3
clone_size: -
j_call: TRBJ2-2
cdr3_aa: CASSDNSGGAPGELFF
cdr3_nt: TGCGCCAGCAGCGACAATAGCGGGGGGGCTCCCGGGGAGCTGTTTTTT

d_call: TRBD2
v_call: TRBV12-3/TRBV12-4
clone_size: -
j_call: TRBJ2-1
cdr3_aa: CASSPLGLAGEGATYNEQFF
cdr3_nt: TGTGCCAGCAGTCCCCTAGGCCTAGCGGGAGAGGGCGCCACCTACAATGAGCAGTTCTTC

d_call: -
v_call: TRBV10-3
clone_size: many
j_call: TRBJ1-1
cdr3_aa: CAIQRKLDTEAFF
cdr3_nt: TGTGCCATCCAGAGGAAACTGGACACTGAAGCTTTCTTT

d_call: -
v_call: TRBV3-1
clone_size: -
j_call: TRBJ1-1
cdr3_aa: CASSQDPTGNTEAFF
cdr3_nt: TGTGCCAGCAGCCAAGACCCGACAGGGAACACTGAAGCTTTCTTT

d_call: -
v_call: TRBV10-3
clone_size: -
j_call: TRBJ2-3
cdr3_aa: CAIREDSYTQYF
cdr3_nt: TGTGCCATCAGGGAGGACTCGTATACGCAGTATTTT

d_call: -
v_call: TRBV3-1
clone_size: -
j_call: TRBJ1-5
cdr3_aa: CASSQGYSNQPQHF
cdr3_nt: TGTGCCAGCAGCCAAGGGTATAGCAATCAGCCCCAGCATTTT

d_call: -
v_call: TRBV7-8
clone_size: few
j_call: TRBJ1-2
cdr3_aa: CASSSLVAGYGYTF
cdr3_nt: TGTGCCAGCAGCTCCTTAGTGGCAGGGTATGGCTACACCTTC

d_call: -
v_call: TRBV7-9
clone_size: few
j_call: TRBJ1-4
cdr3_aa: CASSTQGFNEKLFF
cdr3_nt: TGTGCCAGCAGCACACAGGGATTTAATGAAAAACTGTTTTTT

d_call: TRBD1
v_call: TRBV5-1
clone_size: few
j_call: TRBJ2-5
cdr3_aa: CATSSGTGYQETQYF
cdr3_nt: TGCGCCACTTCCTCCGGGACAGGGTACCAAGAGACCCAGTACTTC

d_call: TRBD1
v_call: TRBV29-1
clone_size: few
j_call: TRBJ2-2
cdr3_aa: CSVTGQSANTGELFF
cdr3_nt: TGCAGCGTTACGGGACAGTCCGCGAACACCGGGGAGCTGTTTTTT

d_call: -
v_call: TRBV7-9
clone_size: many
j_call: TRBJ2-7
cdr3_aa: CASSWRGRGYEQYF
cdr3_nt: TGTGCCAGCAGCTGGAGGGGGAGGGGCTACGAGCAGTACTTC

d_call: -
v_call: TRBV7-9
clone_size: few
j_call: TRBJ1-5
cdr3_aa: CASSQYSNQPQHF
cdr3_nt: TGTGCCAGCAGCCAGTATAGCAATCAGCCCCAGCATTTT

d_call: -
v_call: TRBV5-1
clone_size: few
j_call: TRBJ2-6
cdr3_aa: CASSLAGTEPSGANVLTF
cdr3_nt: TGCGCCAGCAGCTTGGCGGGGACGGAACCTTCTGGGGCCAACGTCCTGACTTTC

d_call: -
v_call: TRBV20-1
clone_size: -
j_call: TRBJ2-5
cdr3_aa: CSAIPQGRETQYF
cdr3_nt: TGCAGTGCTATCCCCCAGGGCAGGGAGACCCAGTACTTC

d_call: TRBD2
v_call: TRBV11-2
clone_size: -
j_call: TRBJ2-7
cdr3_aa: CASSSLQRGGPYEQYF
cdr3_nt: TGTGCCAGCAGCTCCCTTCAGCGGGGGGGCCCCTACGAGCAGTACTTC

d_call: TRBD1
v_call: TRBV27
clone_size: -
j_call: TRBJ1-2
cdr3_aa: CASREGGAHGYTF
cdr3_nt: TGTGCCAGCAGAGAAGGGGGCGCTCATGGCTACACCTTC

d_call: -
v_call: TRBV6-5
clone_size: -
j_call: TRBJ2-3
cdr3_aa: CASSYGPGSTDTQYF
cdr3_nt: TGTGCCAGCAGTTACGGACCAGGGTCGACAGATACGCAGTATTTT

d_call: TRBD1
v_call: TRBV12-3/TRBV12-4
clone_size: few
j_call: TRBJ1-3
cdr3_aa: CASSRDRQIGSGNTIYF
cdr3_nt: TGTGCCAGCAGCAGGGACAGGCAGATCGGCTCTGGAAACACCATATATTTT

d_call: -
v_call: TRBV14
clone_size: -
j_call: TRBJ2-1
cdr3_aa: CASSQVQLWDEQFF
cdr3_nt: TGTGCCAGCAGCCAAGTCCAGTTGTGGGATGAGCAGTTCTTC

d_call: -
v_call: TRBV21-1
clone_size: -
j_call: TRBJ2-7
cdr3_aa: CASIGTTPGFHEQYF
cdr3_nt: TGTGCCAGCATTGGGACTACCCCCGGGTTTCACGAGCAGTACTTC

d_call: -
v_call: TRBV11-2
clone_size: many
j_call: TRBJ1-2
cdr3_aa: CASSLDPAGNYGYTF
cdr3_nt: TGTGCCAGCAGCTTAGATCCGGCAGGGAACTATGGCTACACCTTC

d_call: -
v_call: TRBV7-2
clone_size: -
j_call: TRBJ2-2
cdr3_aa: CASSPVAGELFF
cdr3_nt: TGTGCCAGCAGCCCCGTGGCCGGGGAGCTGTTTTTT

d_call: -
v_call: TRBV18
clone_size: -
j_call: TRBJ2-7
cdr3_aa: CASSPLGDISGSYEQYF
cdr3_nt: TGTGCCAGCTCACCACTGGGGGACATTTCAGGCTCCTACGAGCAGTACTTC

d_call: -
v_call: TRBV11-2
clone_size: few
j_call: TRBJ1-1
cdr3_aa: CASRKPGRMNTEAFF
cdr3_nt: TGTGCCAGCAGAAAACCGGGGCGAATGAACACTGAAGCTTTCTTT

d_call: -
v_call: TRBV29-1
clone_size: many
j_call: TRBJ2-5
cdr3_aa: CSADGNYQETQYF
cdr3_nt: TGCAGCGCCGATGGGAACTATCAAGAGACCCAGTACTTC

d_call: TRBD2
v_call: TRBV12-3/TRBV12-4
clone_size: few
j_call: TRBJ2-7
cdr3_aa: CASSHFGGGTSYEQYF
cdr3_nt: TGTGCCAGCAGCCACTTCGGGGGGGGCACTTCCTACGAGCAGTACTTC

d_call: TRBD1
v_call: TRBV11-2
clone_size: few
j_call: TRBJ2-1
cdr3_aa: CASSLGISRQGARNEQFF
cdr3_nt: TGTGCCAGCAGCTTAGGAATCAGTCGACAGGGGGCTCGAAATGAGCAGTTCTTC

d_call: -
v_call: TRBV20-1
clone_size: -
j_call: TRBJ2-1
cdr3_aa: CSASSIGGQYNEQFF
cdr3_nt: TGCAGTGCTAGCTCGATCGGGGGGCAATACAATGAGCAGTTCTTC

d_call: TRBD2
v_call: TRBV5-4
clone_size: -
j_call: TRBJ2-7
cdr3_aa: CASSPRGGRVHEQYF
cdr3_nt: TGTGCCAGCAGCCCTCGCGGTGGGAGGGTCCACGAGCAGTACTTC

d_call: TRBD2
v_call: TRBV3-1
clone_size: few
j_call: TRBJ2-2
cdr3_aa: CASSLSSGTGELFF
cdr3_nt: TGTGCCAGCAGTCTTTCTAGCGGCACCGGGGAGCTGTTTTTT

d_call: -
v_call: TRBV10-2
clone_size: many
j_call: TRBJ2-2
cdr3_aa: CASRMGANTGELFF
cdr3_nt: TGCGCCAGCAGGATGGGGGCGAACACCGGGGAGCTGTTTTTT

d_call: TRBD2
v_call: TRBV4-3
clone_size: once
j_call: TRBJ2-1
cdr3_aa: CASSQDRASGGADEQFF
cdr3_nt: TGCGCCAGCAGCCAAGATAGGGCTAGCGGGGGGGCAGATGAGCAGTTCTTC